This passage covers 22 T cell receptor beta chains from one sample sequenced in a study of T cells after yellow fever vaccination. TCRdb reanalysed the 5' RACE reads using MiXCR and keeps one entry per CDR3 protein. Of 250,000 to 300,000 distinct CDR3 sequences listed, under 15% are singletons. Sequencing used CD4+ T cells sorted from PBMCs, obtained 45 days after the yellow fever booster vaccination. These receptors all come from a man aged 25 to 45 who received the YFV17D yellow fever vaccine.

This clonotype was seen more than once but under ten times. V usage is TRBV5-6 and J usage is TRBJ2-5, with D uncertain. The CDR3 runs 14 residues. From germline, CDR1 is SGHDT and CDR2 YYEEEE. V was cut by 0 bases and J by 5 bases, with 11 bases left in between. The CDR3 region has the DNA TGTGCCAGCAGCTTGGGTGGGGTCCGGGAGACCCAGTACTTC. It encodes CASSLGGVRETQYF.

This clonotype was found a few times. J is TRBJ2-3 and V is TRBV6-2 or TRBV6-3; no reliable D call. The germline gives CDR1 MNHEY, CDR2 SVGEGT. Trimming removed 5 bases from V and 2 bases from J, with 11 bases in between. The CDR3 is 14 residues long. The CDR3 here is CASSRTRVTDTQYF. CDR3 nucleotides: TGTGCCAGCAGTCGGACCCGAGTCACAGATACGCAGTATTTT.

The rearrangement uses TRBV4-3 and TRBJ2-5; D ambiguous. Trimming left V 3 bases short and J 5 bases short, with 10 bases between. The length of the CDR3 is 13 residues. The V gene's germline CDR1 is LGHNA and CDR2 YSLEER. CDR3 in amino acids: CASSQHLGETQYF. The DNA of the CDR3 is TGCGCCAGCAGCCAGCACTTAGGGGAGACCCAGTACTTC.

The chain uses TRBV3-1 and TRBJ2-7; D gene ambiguous. V shed 1 base and J shed 6 bases, with 13 bases lying between them. CDR1 and CDR2 (germline): LGHDT, YNNKEL (reference sequence). The CDR3 covers 14 residues. CDR3 DNA sequence: TGTGCCAGCAGCCAAGGGATTCCCGTACTCGAGCAGTACTTC. Protein: CASSQGIPVLEQYF.

CDR3 protein: CATSAEKGAHSPLHF. DNA of the CDR3: TGTGCCACCAGTGCCGAAAAGGGGGCGCATTCACCCCTCCACTTT. The genes are TRBV24-1 and TRBJ1-6, with 7 bases matching TRBD1. Trimming cost V 5 bases and J 8 bases; bases outside gene matches: 8. In germline, CDR1 is KGHDR, CDR2 SFDVKD. This CDR3 is 15 amino acids long.

This clonotype has a handful of counts. The chain is built from TRBV20-1 and TRBJ2-5; D might be TRBD2 (6 bases). This CDR3 is 15 amino acids long. V was trimmed by 5 bases and J by 2 bases, leaving 18 bases between them. The germline CDR1 and CDR2 sequences are DFQATT and SNEGSKA (reference sequence). The CDR3 protein is CSALPGTDPQETQYF. The CDR3, as DNA: TGCAGTGCTCTCCCCGGGACTGACCCGCAAGAGACCCAGTACTTC.

The gene calls are TRBV5-1 and TRBJ2-3; TRBD2 matches 12 bases. The CDR3 length is 16 residues. CDR1 and CDR2 from the germline V gene are SGHRS and YFSETQ. Germline trimming cut 2 bases from V and 3 bases from J; bases unmatched to any gene: 4. The CDR3 nucleotides are TGCGCCAGCAGCTTACCAGGGACTAGCGGGACAGATACGCAGTATTTT. Translated, it gives CASSLPGTSGTDTQYF.

The sample holds many counts of this clonotype. This rearrangement joins TRBV5-1 to TRBJ2-2; maybe TRBD2 (6 bases). Germline CDR1 reads SGHRS; CDR2 reads YFSETQ. V dropped 4 bases and J dropped 6 bases, with 10 bases sitting between them. The CDR3 is 13 amino acids. The CDR3 loop reads CASSLEGAGELFF. The CDR3 DNA is TGCGCCAGCAGCCTGGAGGGAGCCGGGGAGCTGTTTTTT.

The chain employs TRBV7-2 and TRBJ1-2; D remains ambiguous. CDR3 length equals 14 residues. Germline assignment: CDR1 SGHTA and CDR2 FQGNSA. V was pared by 5 bases and J by 8 bases, with 18 bases between. CDR3 residues: CASSPHSRGVGYTF. The CDR3 bases are TGTGCCAGCAGCCCACACTCCCGGGGTGTCGGCTACACCTTC.

The chain employs TRBV6-1 and TRBJ2-2; D may be TRBD1 (5 bases). The V end lost 2 bases, the J end lost 3 bases, and 16 bases lay between the germline ends. This CDR3 comprises 17 residues. The germline gives CDR1 MNHNS, CDR2 SASEGT. In DNA, the CDR3 is TGTGCCAGCAGTGAAACAGGTTACCCGCCCTACACCGGGGAGCTGTTTTTT. Translation: CASSETGYPPYTGELFF.

This clonotype was observed a handful of times. The chain has TRBV7-8 and TRBJ2-3; D gene ambiguous. The CDR3 runs 15 residues. Germline loops: CDR1 SGHVS, CDR2 FQNEAQ. V lost 4 bases, J lost 2 bases, and 13 bases lay in between. CDR3 DNA: TGTGCCAGCAGCTCTAGGACGTGGGACACAGATACGCAGTATTTT. Translated: CASSSRTWDTDTQYF.

The chain couples TRBV7-2 to TRBJ2-5; D is undetermined. CDR3 size: 13 residues. V was trimmed by 1 base and J by 5 bases, leaving 8 bases between them. In germline, CDR1 is SGHTA, CDR2 FQGNSA. In DNA, the CDR3 is TGTGCCAGCAGCTTAGTAGTCGGGGAGACCCAGTACTTC. Translated, it gives CASSLVVGETQYF.

V usage is TRBV6-5 and J usage is TRBJ2-6; D might be TRBD1 (5 bases). Germline lookup yields CDR1 MNHEY and CDR2 SVGAGI. V was trimmed by 0 bases and J by 8 bases, leaving 11 bases between them. This CDR3 is 15 amino acids long. The CDR3 DNA reads TGTGCCAGCAGTTACTCGATTAGGGGTTCCAACGTCCTGACTTTC. Translated, it gives CASSYSIRGSNVLTF.

J is TRBJ1-1 and V is TRBV7-9, with TRBD1 identical over 8 bases. The V gene end was trimmed by 6 bases and the J gene end by 3 bases; junction bases not matched to a gene: 9. The germline CDR1 and CDR2 sequences are SEHNR and FQNEAQ (reference sequence). The CDR3 contains 15 residues. This CDR3 is CASSYQGAGDTEAFF. As DNA, the CDR3 is TGTGCCAGCAGTTACCAGGGGGCCGGGGACACTGAAGCTTTCTTT.

This clonotype was seen ten or more times. The junction does not match germline at one end; this may be a read error. The V gene is TRBV5-1, the J gene TRBJ2-5; D is possibly TRBD2 (5 bases). CDR3 length: 13 amino acids. Germline V lookup: CDR1 SGHRS, CDR2 YFSETQ. CDR3 amino acids: CASSGTDQETQYF. In DNA form, the CDR3 reads TGTGCCAGCAGCGGTACTGACCAAGAGACCCAGTACTTC.

The chain carries TRBV6-1 and TRBJ2-5; 7 bases agree with TRBD2. V lost 6 bases to trimming and J lost 1 base; unmatched junction nucleotides: 11. Germline assignment: CDR1 MNHNS and CDR2 SASEGT. The CDR3 has 16 amino acids. DNA of the CDR3: TGTGCCAGCAGCCTCCTGGGGGGGTCTCCCCAAGAGACCCAGTACTTC. Its translation is CASSLLGGSPQETQYF.

A few counts support this clonotype. The chain is built from TRBV7-8 and TRBJ2-7, with D perhaps TRBD2 (6 bases). There are 14 residues in the CDR3. Germline CDR1 and CDR2: SGHVS and FQNEAQ. The ends were cut back, 3 bases at V and 6 bases at J, with 15 bases in the middle. This CDR3 is CASSLGVERVEQYF. Here the CDR3 DNA reads TGTGCCAGCAGCTTGGGAGTAGAGCGGGTCGAGCAGTACTTC.

The chain carries TRBV5-1 and TRBJ2-1; 13 bases agree with TRBD2. Germline CDR1 SGHRS, CDR2 YFSETQ. The CDR3 is made up of 18 amino acids. Trimming cost V 4 bases and J 9 bases; bases outside gene matches: 16. Here the CDR3 reads CASSDRGYTSGRAVEQFF. In DNA, the CDR3 is TGCGCCAGCAGCGACAGGGGGTACACTAGCGGGAGGGCCGTTGAGCAGTTCTTC.

The chain has TRBV6-1 and TRBJ1-5; a possible D gene is TRBD1 (6 bases). CDR1 is MNHNS, CDR2 SASEGT, per germline. The CDR3 has 15 amino acids. V gave up 10 bases and J gave up 3 bases, with 19 bases separating them. As DNA, the CDR3 is TGTGCCACCCGGTTAGGGCACAGGGACAATCAGCCCCAGCATTTT. Its protein product is CATRLGHRDNQPQHF.

This clonotype appeared a few times. J is TRBJ2-5 and V is TRBV7-2, with D unclear. The germline V gene encodes CDR1 SGHTA and CDR2 FQGNSA. The V end was cut by 4 bases, the J end by 1 base, with 10 bases between. This CDR3 comprises 14 residues. CDR3 sequence reads: CASSSYGSQETQYF. CDR3 nucleotide sequence: TGTGCCAGCAGCTCGTACGGCTCCCAAGAGACCCAGTACTTC. The entire variable domain, with the rest obtained from reference TRBV7-2 and TRBJ2-5, is as follows: GAGVSQSPSNKVTEKGKDVELRCDPISGHTALYWYRQSLGQGLEFLIYFQGNSAPDKSGLPSDRFSAERTGGSVSTLTIQRTQQEDSAVYLCASSSYGSQETQYFGPGTRLLVL.

This clonotype was detected ten times or more. The chain is built from TRBV29-1 and TRBJ2-7; 9 bases align to TRBD1. This CDR3 region has 13 residues. Germline CDR1 and CDR2: SQVTM and ANQGSEA. Trimming took 6 bases from V and 6 from J; bases not matched to a gene: 9. The CDR3 protein is CSVTPDRGREQYF. The CDR3 DNA follows: TGCAGCGTGACCCCGGACAGGGGACGCGAGCAGTACTTC.

V gene TRBV4-3 combines with J gene TRBJ2-3, with D perhaps matching TRBD1 (6 bases). CDR1 and CDR2 from the germline V gene are LGHNA and YSLEER. The CDR3 length is 14 residues. V dropped 0 bases and J dropped 10 bases, with 14 bases sitting between them. The CDR3 DNA is TGCGCCAGCAGCCAAGACCCGGGCCAGGGGCCGCAGTATTTT. Its translation is CASSQDPGQGPQYF.